This T cell receptor beta chain came from a study of PD-1 blockade in classical Hodgkin lymphoma. Relapses following autologous stem cell transplantation were seen in all patients, with brentuximab vedotin exposure varying. Profiling relied on immunoSEQ multiplex PCR, and the TCRdb table lists in-frame clones only, not all of them. This table holds around 150,000 clones, approximately 81% found once. Overall study results and limits: Patients who responded completely had about the same baseline diversity as newly diagnosed patients. Still unresolved is the cause of the repertoire differences, which may be disease activity or prior therapy. CD4+ but not CD8+ TCR diversity rose significantly by C4D1. Reports indicated that newly diagnosed patients had lower baseline TCR diversity than healthy donors did.

In regard to this clone: Antigen unknown.

The specimen comprised peripheral blood mononuclear cells (PBMCs), sampled before the second cycle of nivolumab. This receptor was identified in a human donor with classical Hodgkin lymphoma.

The DNA of the CDR3 is TGTGCCAGCACCACTAGCGGGAGGGCCCTGGACATTCAGTACTTC. Translation gives CASTTSGRALDIQYF. The chain combines TRBV6-5 with TRBJ2-4; 13 nucleotides align to TRBD2. This CDR3 comprises 15 residues. J gave up 8 bases and V 7 bases, and 8 bases lay outside the gene matches. The germline V gene has CDR1 MNHEY and CDR2 SVGAGI.